The 18 T cell receptor beta chains in this list originate from one sample, sequenced in a study of identical twins. TCRdb re-analysed the 5' RACE reads in MiXCR, keeping a single row per CDR3 protein. The table records hundreds of thousands of distinct CDR3 sequences, roughly 8% of them present only once. This same sample was also taken into another study, of yellow fever vaccine responses in identical twins.

The material sequenced was PBMCs. All receptors come from a woman under 30 in good health.

There are a few counts of this clonotype. The chain couples TRBV20-1 to TRBJ2-2; 9 bases are a match to TRBD1. Trimming at V came to 3 bases and at J to 6 bases, leaving 11 bases not matched to a gene. The CDR3 totals 16 residues. The germline V gene has CDR1 DFQATT and CDR2 SNEGSKA (reference sequence). The CDR3 is CSARSPGQGGAGELFF. As DNA, the CDR3 is TGCAGTGCTAGGTCACCGGGACAGGGTGGCGCCGGGGAGCTGTTTTTT.

This clonotype was detected ten times or more. The chain has TRBV5-1 and TRBJ2-1; tentative D call: TRBD2 (6 bases). The CDR3 totals 14 residues. Germline V gene data show CDR1 as SGHRS and CDR2 as YFSETQ. V was cut by 3 bases and J by 4 bases, with 11 bases left in between. The CDR3 nucleotides read TGCGCCAGCAGCTGGGGAGGAGTATACAATGAGCAGTTCTTC. Translating it yields CASSWGGVYNEQFF.

The V call is TRBV6-5, the J call TRBJ2-2; TRBD2 is a possible D gene (6 bases). Germline V gives CDR1 MNHEY, CDR2 SVGAGI. The CDR3 totals 16 residues. Trimming removed 5 bases at V and 0 bases at J, with 13 bases between. Here the CDR3 reads CASSTRLGTNTGELFF. CDR3 DNA sequence: TGTGCCAGCAGTACCCGACTAGGCACGAACACCGGGGAGCTGTTTTTT.

A few counts support this clonotype. The chain combines TRBV7-9 with TRBJ2-3; TRBD2 matches 8 bases. CDR1 is SEHNR and CDR2 is FQNEAQ in the germline V gene (reference sequence). V lost 3 bases and J lost 5; bases outside the gene matches: 7. This CDR3 comprises 15 residues. CDR3 bases: TGTGCCAGCAGCTTTCGACGGGAGGGAGGAGATACGCAGTATTTT. The encoded protein is CASSFRREGGDTQYF.

This chain joins TRBV12-3 or TRBV12-4 and TRBJ2-2; 9 bases map to TRBD1. The CDR3 has 15 amino acids. V lost 6 bases, J lost 7 bases, and 9 bases stayed unmatched. Written as DNA, the CDR3 is TGTGCCAGCAGATCACAGGGGGCGCTGAGCGGGGAGCTGTTTTTT. It yields the protein CASRSQGALSGELFF.

V usage is TRBV7-9 and J usage is TRBJ2-1, with D maybe TRBD1 (5 bases). The CDR3 is made up of 16 amino acids. CDR1 and CDR2 from the germline V gene are SEHNR and FQNEAQ (reference sequence). V gave up 5 bases and J gave up 6 bases, with 20 bases separating them. As DNA, the CDR3 is TGTGCCAGCAGCGCAACCCTACCTCAAGGGGCCAATGAGCAGTTCTTC. This codes for CASSATLPQGANEQFF.

The chain carries TRBV5-6 and TRBJ2-7; 15 bases agree with TRBD2. The V and J ends lost 4 bases and 4 bases, in that order; junction bases with no gene match: 18. Germline V gene data show CDR1 as SGHDT and CDR2 as YYEEEE. The CDR3 length is 20 residues. The CDR3: CASSLLPGLAGGSLPYEQYF. CDR3 DNA: TGTGCCAGCAGCCTCCTACCGGGACTAGCGGGAGGATCTCTACCATACGAGCAGTACTTC.

This clonotype has more than one count but fewer than ten. The chain uses TRBV5-1 and TRBJ2-7; D tentatively reads TRBD1 or TRBD2 (5 bases each). There are 14 residues in the CDR3. V was trimmed by 4 bases and J by 0 bases, leaving 11 bases between them. Germline V gives CDR1 SGHRS, CDR2 YFSETQ. CDR3 sequence reads: CASSIGTVSYEQYF. For the CDR3, the DNA is TGCGCCAGCAGCATCGGGACGGTCTCCTACGAGCAGTACTTC.

The V and J genes are TRBV20-1 and TRBJ2-5; D may be TRBD1 (6 bases). This CDR3 has 15 amino acids. V gave up 0 bases and J gave up 5 bases, with 16 bases separating them. Per the germline V gene, CDR1 is DFQATT and CDR2 is SNEGSKA (reference sequence). CDR3 sequence (DNA): TGCAGTGCTAGAGATCGGCTCAGGGGTAGGGAGACCCAGTACTTC. It translates to CSARDRLRGRETQYF.

This clonotype was found a few times. The V and J genes are TRBV11-2 and TRBJ2-3; no clear D gene. Per the germline V gene, CDR1 is SGHAT and CDR2 is FQNNGV. The ends were cut back, 6 bases at V and 4 bases at J, with 14 bases in the middle. The CDR3 loop spans 14 amino acids. The CDR3 loop reads CASSPHPDPDTQYF. Written as DNA, the CDR3 is TGTGCCAGCAGTCCTCACCCCGACCCAGATACGCAGTATTTT. Using reference TRBV11-2 and TRBJ2-3 for the parts outside the CDR3, the full variable domain is EAGVAQSPRYKIIEKRQSVAFWCNPISGHATLYWYQQILGQGPKLLIQFQNNGVVDDSQLPKDRFSAERLKGVDSTLKIQPAKLEDSAVYLCASSPHPDPDTQYFGPGTRLTVL.

This clonotype has at least ten counts. The chain joins TRBV7-3 to TRBJ2-1; D uncertain. CDR1 is SGHTA and CDR2 is FQGTGA in the germline V gene. V shed 5 bases and J shed 4 bases, with 12 bases lying between them. CDR3 length: 14 residues. As DNA, the CDR3 is TGTGCCAGCAGCCTCCCCGGAGCGTACAATGAGCAGTTCTTC. Its protein product is CASSLPGAYNEQFF. Filled out from reference TRBV7-3 and TRBJ2-1, the complete variable domain reads GAGVSQTPSNKVTEKGKYVELRCDPISGHTALYWYRQSLGQGPEFLIYFQGTGAADDSGLPNDRFFAVRPEGSVSTLKIQRTERGDSAVYLCASSLPGAYNEQFFGPGTRLTVL.

Ten or more counts support this clonotype. V usage is TRBV4-2 and J usage is TRBJ2-3; 9 nucleotides align to TRBD1. The CDR3 has 15 residues. Germline CDR1 LGHNA, CDR2 YNFKEQ. V was pared by 4 bases and J by 6 bases, with 8 bases of the junction left unmatched. CDR3 amino acids: CASSPSGQGGDTQYF. CDR3 coding DNA: TGTGCCAGCAGCCCTTCGGGACAGGGTGGTGATACGCAGTATTTT.

This clonotype was seen only a few times. One end of the junction varies from germline; a read error may be responsible. This chain links TRBV27 with TRBJ2-1; maybe TRBD2 (7 bases). The germline V gene encodes CDR1 MNHEY and CDR2 SMNVEV (reference sequence). This CDR3 region has 23 residues. The CDR3 region is CASSVSAYPGGRSPQGLHNEQFF. The CDR3 bases are TGTGCCAGCAGTGTATCCGCCTATCCCGGGGGGAGGTCTCCACAGGGCTTACACAATGAGCAGTTCTTC.

In this sample, this clonotype turned up a few times. This chain joins TRBV12-3 or TRBV12-4 and TRBJ2-7, with 7 bases aligning to TRBD1. The CDR3 runs to 15 residues. V dropped 4 bases and J dropped 0; count of bases not matched to a gene: 6. The CDR3 is CASSWDSSPSYEQYF. The CDR3 DNA follows: TGTGCCAGCAGTTGGGACAGTTCTCCCTCCTACGAGCAGTACTTC.

This clonotype came up many times. This chain links TRBV18 with TRBJ2-7; D remains unclear. Trimming pared 2 bases from V and 3 bases from J, leaving 8 bases between. The germline V gene has CDR1 KGHSH and CDR2 LQKENI. The length of the CDR3 is 13 residues. The CDR3: CASSPSPGYEQYF. The CDR3 DNA follows: TGTGCCAGCTCACCAAGTCCGGGCTACGAGCAGTACTTC.

This clonotype showed up just a few times. The genes are TRBV20-1 and TRBJ2-2, with D maybe TRBD2 (6 bases). This CDR3 is 13 amino acids long. Between the trimmed V and J ends, which lost 1 base and 3 bases, there was a span of 6 bases. In germline, CDR1 is DFQATT, CDR2 SNEGSKA (reference sequence). CDR3 nucleotide sequence: TGCAGTGCTAGAGGGGGGGACACCGGGGAGCTGTTTTTT. Encoded protein: CSARGGDTGELFF.

The chain joins TRBV12-3 or TRBV12-4 to TRBJ2-7; tentatively, D is TRBD1 or TRBD2 (5 bases each). This CDR3 contains 16 residues. With 1 base removed from V and 0 bases from J, the gap between germline ends came to 13 bases. The CDR3 nucleotides are TGTGCCAGCAGTTTAGTGGTCGGGGCAAGCTCCTACGAGCAGTACTTC. Translating it yields CASSLVVGASSYEQYF.

V and J are TRBV5-1 and TRBJ1-1; D remains ambiguous. This CDR3 comprises 11 residues. Germline V CDR1 and CDR2: SGHRS, YFSETQ. V dropped 4 bases and J dropped 11 bases, with 12 bases sitting between them. As DNA, the CDR3 is TGCGCCAGCAGCGCACAGTTACGGGCTTTCTTT. Translating it yields CASSAQLRAFF.